Each of the 30 T cell receptor beta chains below was sequenced from the same sample in a study of blood T cell repertoires in COVID-19. Sequencing was performed with immunoSEQ multiplex PCR; in TCRdb, only in-frame clones are kept and a portion is missing. The sample has roughly 200,000 clones, approximately 81% seen once. Source material: peripheral blood. The receptors here all came from a woman of 80 years or more with active or convalescent COVID-19.

For the CDR3, the DNA is TGTGCCAGCAGCCACCCCGGGACTCGACGCACAGATACGCAGTATTTT. Amino acids: CASSHPGTRRTDTQYF. The rearrangement joins TRBV7-9 to TRBJ2-3; D may be TRBD2 (6 bases). The length of the CDR3 is 16 residues. Germline CDR1 SEHNR, CDR2 FQNEAQ (reference sequence). V lost 5 bases to trimming and J lost 1 base, with 16 bases between them. Full variable domain (remainder filled in from reference TRBV7-9 and TRBJ2-3): DTGVSQNPRHKITKRGQNVTFRCDPISEHNRLYWYRQTLGQGPEFLTYFQNEAQLEKSRLLSDRFSAERPKGSFSTLEIQRTEQGDSAMYLCASSHPGTRRTDTQYFGPGTRLTVL.

This chain connects TRBV9 to TRBJ1-4; D possibly corresponds to TRBD1 (5 bases). The CDR3 totals 16 residues. Per the germline V gene, CDR1 is SGDLS and CDR2 is YYNGEE. V was trimmed by 3 bases and J by 2 bases, leaving 14 bases between them. This CDR3 reads CASSARSGRTNEKLFF. The CDR3 region has the DNA TGTGCCAGCAGCGCCAGATCAGGGAGGACTAATGAAAAACTGTTTTTT. Looking up the rest from reference TRBV9 and TRBJ1-4 gives the full variable domain: DSGVTQTPKHLITATGQRVTLRCSPRSGDLSVYWYQQSLDQGLQFLIQYYNGEERAKGNILERFSAQQFPDLHSELNLSSLELGDSALYFCASSARSGRTNEKLFFGSGTQLSVL.

V gene TRBV6-6 combines with J gene TRBJ2-7; the match to TRBD1 covers 8 bases. V was pared by 5 bases and J by 3 bases, with 3 bases of the junction left unmatched. Germline-derived CDR1 and CDR2 are MNHNY and SVGAGI (reference sequence). This CDR3 contains 13 residues. The CDR3 sequence: CASSRQGSYEQYF. In DNA, the CDR3 is TGTGCCAGCAGTCGACAGGGGAGCTACGAGCAGTACTTC.

V usage is TRBV30 and J usage is TRBJ1-3, with 8 nucleotides matching TRBD1. The junction had 10 bases not matched to a gene; V was cut back by 0 bases and J by 3 bases. CDR1 and CDR2 (germline): GTSNPN, SVGIG (reference sequence). The CDR3 consists of 17 residues. The CDR3 nucleotides are TGTGCCTGGAGTGTACGGATTGGACAGGGTTTTGGAAACACCATATATTTT. It yields the protein CAWSVRIGQGFGNTIYF.

The J gene is TRBJ2-1, the V gene TRBV10-1; 10 bases match TRBD2. The junction had 17 bases not matched to a gene; V was cut back by 8 bases and J by 4 bases. Germline values: CDR1 WNHNN, CDR2 SYGVQD (reference sequence). This CDR3 contains 18 residues. The CDR3 DNA sequence: TGCGCCAGCGGGGGACGAGCGGGGGGGCCTACTAAGTACAATGAGCAGTTCTTC. It is translated as CASGGRAGGPTKYNEQFF.

The chain combines TRBV28 with TRBJ2-5, with TRBD1 matching 12 bases. The CDR3 extends over 15 amino acids. In germline, CDR1 is MDHEN, CDR2 SYDVKM. V dropped 7 bases and J dropped 5; count of bases not matched to a gene: 8. CDR3 DNA: TGTGCCAGCACCATAGGGACAGGGGGCAGTGAGACCCAGTACTTC. Its protein is CASTIGTGGSETQYF.

The chain is built from TRBV7-2 and TRBJ2-7; D might be TRBD1 (6 bases). This CDR3 region has 15 residues. Trimming stripped 5 bases from V and 4 bases from J, with 18 bases between. Looked up from germline, CDR1 is SGHTA and CDR2 is FQGNSA. The CDR3 is CASSPGQSRTYEQYF. DNA for the CDR3: TGTGCCAGCAGCCCAGGACAGTCCCGCACATACGAGCAGTACTTC. The full variable domain, with the rest looked up from reference TRBV7-2 and TRBJ2-7, is GAGVSQSPSNKVTEKGKDVELRCDPISGHTALYWYRQSLGQGLEFLIYFQGNSAPDKSGLPSDRFSAERTGGSVSTLTIQRTQQEDSAVYLCASSPGQSRTYEQYFGPGTRLTVT.

V and J are TRBV7-2 and TRBJ1-6; D is ambiguous. CDR1 is SGHTA and CDR2 is FQGNSA in the germline V gene. This CDR3 has 13 residues. The V gene lost 5 bases and the J gene lost 9 bases, with 11 bases spanning the gap. The CDR3 DNA sequence: TGTGCCAGCAGCAACTCGTTGTCTTCACCCCTCCACTTT. Translated: CASSNSLSSPLHF.

The rearrangement links TRBV9 to TRBJ2-3; TRBD2 matches at 10 bases. The junction had 15 bases not matched to a gene; V was cut back by 0 bases and J by 5 bases. The CDR3 has 19 residues. Germline V lookup: CDR1 SGDLS, CDR2 YYNGEE. The DNA for the CDR3 is TGTGCCAGCAGCGTAGCTGCCCGCAGTAGCGGGGGGAAGGGAGATACGCAGTATTTT. Protein sequence: CASSVAARSSGGKGDTQYF.

The V call is TRBV3-1 (or the pseudogene TRBV3-2), the J call TRBJ1-2, with TRBD1 matching 8 bases. V shed 0 bases, J shed 7 bases, and the junction held 4 bases outside the gene matches. Per the germline V gene, CDR1 is LGHDT and CDR2 is YNNKEL (reference sequence). The CDR3 has 14 amino acids. The CDR3 coding sequence is TGTGCCAGCAGCCAAGATCCCCAGGGGGCTGGCTACACCTTC. It yields the protein CASSQDPQGAGYTF.

V gene TRBV10-1 combines with J gene TRBJ2-1; D not certain. Trimming left V 9 bases short and J 8 bases short, with 14 bases between. Germline values: CDR1 WNHNN, CDR2 SYGVQD (reference sequence). The length of the CDR3 is 12 residues. This chain's CDR3 is CASDPVGDEQFF. The DNA of the CDR3 is TGCGCCAGTGACCCGGTAGGAGATGAGCAGTTCTTC.

V gene TRBV5-4 combines with J gene TRBJ2-5; TRBD2 agrees at 7 bases. J lost 0 bases, V lost 5 bases, and 4 bases had no gene match. The CDR3 covers 14 residues. In germline, CDR1 is SGHNT, CDR2 YYREEE (reference sequence). CDR3 region: CASRAGTNQETQYF. For the CDR3, the DNA is TGTGCCAGCAGGGCCGGGACTAACCAAGAGACCCAGTACTTC.

V gene TRBV5-8 combines with J gene TRBJ2-5; TRBD2 aligns across 9 bases. The germline V gene encodes CDR1 SGHTS and CDR2 YDEGEE. The trim removed 5 bases at V and 5 bases at J, leaving 4 bases unmatched. This CDR3 region has 13 residues. CDR3: CASRLAGAETQYF. The CDR3 DNA reads as TGTGCCAGCAGATTAGCGGGGGCGGAGACCCAGTACTTC.

The chain joins TRBV5-1 to TRBJ2-1; 10 positions agree with TRBD2. This CDR3 has 16 amino acids. V trimming: 3 bases; J trimming: 7 bases; junction bases outside the gene matches: 10. Looked up from germline, CDR1 is SGHRS and CDR2 is YFSETQ. In DNA, the CDR3 is TGCGCCAGCAGCTCCTCAAGCGGGGGGGCTGAGAATGAGCAGTTCTTC. It encodes CASSSSSGGAENEQFF.

V gene TRBV15 combines with J gene TRBJ2-3, with D possibly TRBD1 on 6 matching bases. This CDR3 comprises 14 residues. V was trimmed by 4 bases and J by 9 bases, leaving 17 bases between them. The germline V gene encodes CDR1 LNHNV and CDR2 YYDKDF (reference sequence). The CDR3 nucleotides read TGTGCCACCAGCACGCCCACAGGGTGGGAGACGCAGTATTTT. This sequence encodes CATSTPTGWETQYF.

The genes are TRBV6-2 or TRBV6-3 and TRBJ1-5, with D possibly TRBD1 on 6 matching bases. This CDR3 comprises 19 residues. V lost 0 bases, J lost 0 bases, and 18 bases lay in between. Germline CDR1 is MNHEY and CDR2 is SVGEGT. In nucleotides, the CDR3 is TGTGCCAGCAGTTACTCAAGGGACAAGGGGGATTATAGCAATCAGCCCCAGCATTTT. Amino acids: CASSYSRDKGDYSNQPQHF.

The genes are TRBV24-1 and TRBJ2-3, with 13 bases aligning to TRBD2. The CDR3 loop spans 17 amino acids. V was pared by 3 bases and J by 4 bases, with 6 bases of the junction left unmatched. CDR1 and CDR2 from the germline V gene are KGHDR and SFDVKD. CDR3 bases: TGTGCCACCAGTGATCCCTCGGGACTAGCGGGACCAGATACGCAGTATTTT. Amino acid sequence: CATSDPSGLAGPDTQYF.

The J gene is TRBJ2-3, the V gene TRBV19, with D unresolved. This CDR3 has 16 residues. V lost 4 bases and J 1 base, leaving 15 bases between the germline ends. Per the germline V gene, CDR1 is LNHDA and CDR2 is SQIVND (reference sequence). The CDR3 loop reads CASSKYSKLGTDTQYF. For the CDR3, the DNA is TGTGCCAGTAGTAAATATTCGAAGCTGGGCACAGATACGCAGTATTTT.

The chain uses TRBV14 and TRBJ1-4; 10 nucleotides match TRBD1. The CDR3 runs 15 residues. CDR1 is SGHDN and CDR2 is FVKESK in the germline V gene. V dropped 4 bases and J dropped 8; count of bases not matched to a gene: 7. The DNA of the CDR3 is TGTGCCAGCAGCCGCAGCAGGGACAGGGGAGAAAAACTGTTTTTT. Its protein is CASSRSRDRGEKLFF.

This sequence joins TRBV5-8 and TRBJ1-1, with 8 bases fitting TRBD1. This CDR3 is built from 12 residues. With V trimmed by 5 bases and J by 11 bases, 8 bases remained unmatched. CDR1 is SGHTS and CDR2 is YDEGEE in the germline V gene. DNA of the CDR3: TGTGCCAGCAGTTCTACAGGGGGTTTGGCTTTCTTT. Translating it yields CASSSTGGLAFF.

There are a few counts of this clone. The V gene is TRBV4-1, the J gene TRBJ1-1; possibly TRBD1 for D (6 bases). The CDR3 consists of 15 residues. Trimming shortened V by 3 bases and J by 4 bases, and 15 bases separated the two germline ends. Germline V gene lookup returns CDR1 MGHRA and CDR2 YSYEKL. The CDR3 loop reads CASSQRAGVGTEAFF. DNA of the CDR3: TGCGCCAGCAGCCAGCGAGCAGGGGTGGGCACTGAAGCTTTCTTT.

The V gene is TRBV5-8, the J gene TRBJ2-3; TRBD2 agrees at 10 bases. The CDR3 is 16 amino acids. Germline values: CDR1 SGHTS, CDR2 YDEGEE. The J segment lost 1 base and the V segment lost 4 bases, leaving 6 bases of the junction unmatched. CDR3 loop: CASSLILAGGTDTQYF. CDR3 bases: TGTGCCAGCAGCCTCATCCTAGCGGGGGGCACAGATACGCAGTATTTT.

The chain combines TRBV19 with TRBJ1-5, with 7 bases that match TRBD1. Trimming took 4 bases from V and 0 from J; bases not matched to a gene: 9. Germline V gene lookup returns CDR1 LNHDA and CDR2 SQIVND (reference sequence). This CDR3 has 17 amino acids. In DNA, the CDR3 is TGTGCCAGTAGTACTAGGACAGGTCCCTATAGCAATCAGCCCCAGCATTTT. This gives the protein CASSTRTGPYSNQPQHF.

There are a few counts of this clone. The genes are TRBV10-3 and TRBJ2-3; 8 nucleotides agree with TRBD2. Germline assignment: CDR1 ENHRY and CDR2 SYGVKD. The CDR3 runs 16 residues. Trimming at V came to 4 bases and at J to 3 bases, leaving 9 bases not matched to a gene. The CDR3, as DNA: TGTGCCATCAGTGGGGTTTGGGAGCGGGGGACAGATACGCAGTATTTT. Residues: CAISGVWERGTDTQYF.

The chain carries TRBV5-5 and TRBJ2-5; the D gene is possibly TRBD1 (5 bases). Germline V lookup: CDR1 SGHKS, CDR2 YYEKEE (reference sequence). This CDR3 has 15 residues. V lost 0 bases and J 3 bases, leaving 12 bases between the germline ends. The CDR3 here is CASSLVGVLEETQYF. The CDR3 DNA reads as TGTGCCAGCAGCTTGGTAGGGGTTTTAGAAGAGACCCAGTACTTC.

The rearrangement links TRBV28 to TRBJ2-5; D perhaps matches TRBD2 (5 bases). The CDR3 is 14 residues long. CDR1 is MDHEN and CDR2 is SYDVKM in the germline V gene. V was cut by 6 bases and J by 3 bases, with 14 bases left in between. The CDR3 here is CASSPGGRKETQYF. The CDR3 region has the DNA TGTGCCAGCAGCCCCGGAGGCAGGAAAGAGACCCAGTACTTC.

The chain recombines TRBV6-2 or TRBV6-3 with TRBJ2-1; the match to TRBD2 covers 7 bases. Per germline, CDR1 MNHEY and CDR2 SVGEGT. Trimming at V came to 6 bases and at J to 3 bases, leaving 11 bases not matched to a gene. The CDR3 runs 16 residues. DNA of the CDR3: TGTGCCAGCAGCCTACTCACTAGCGCCGGCTACAATGAGCAGTTCTTC. It specifies CASSLLTSAGYNEQFF.

The J gene is TRBJ2-7, the V gene TRBV6-6; TRBD2 agrees at 9 bases. CDR3 length: 16 residues. V lost 2 bases to trimming and J lost 1 base; unmatched junction nucleotides: 6. Germline CDR1 and CDR2: MNHNY and SVGAGI (reference sequence). CDR3 DNA sequence: TGTGCCAGCAGTTACGGTGTGGGACTAGCTTCCTACGAGCAGTACTTC. This encodes CASSYGVGLASYEQYF.

This clone was recorded only once. Because the CDR3's place on the DNA is in doubt, the DNA is left out and the CDR3 is given as listed by TCRdb. The chain is built from TRBV30 and TRBJ1-4; the table calls TRBD1, which could not be checked here. The germline V gene has CDR1 GTSNPN and CDR2 SVGIG (reference sequence). With termini counted, the CDR3 has 14 amino acids. The chain's CDR3 is CAWSVRARDEKLFF.

The rearrangement links TRBV5-4 to TRBJ1-6; 7 bases agree with TRBD1. The CDR3 is made up of 14 amino acids. CDR1 is SGHNT and CDR2 is YYREEE in the germline V gene (reference sequence). J lost 7 bases, V lost 5 bases, and 6 bases had no gene match. The chain's CDR3 is CASSVGTENSPLHF. The CDR3 DNA is TGTGCCAGCAGTGTCGGGACAGAGAATTCACCCCTCCACTTT.